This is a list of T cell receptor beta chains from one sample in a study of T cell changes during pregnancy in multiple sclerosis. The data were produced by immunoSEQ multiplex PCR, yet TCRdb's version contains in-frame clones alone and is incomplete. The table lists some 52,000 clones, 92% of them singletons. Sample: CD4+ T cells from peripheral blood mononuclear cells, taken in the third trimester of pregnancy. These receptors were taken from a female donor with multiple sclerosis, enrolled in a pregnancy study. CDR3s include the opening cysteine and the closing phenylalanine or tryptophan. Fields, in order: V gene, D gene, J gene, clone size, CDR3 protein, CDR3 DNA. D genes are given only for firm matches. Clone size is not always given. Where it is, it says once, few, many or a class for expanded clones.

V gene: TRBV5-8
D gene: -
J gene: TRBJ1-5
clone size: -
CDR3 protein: CASSLEGGSNQPQHF
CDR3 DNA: TGTGCCAGCAGCTTGGAGGGGGGGAGCAATCAGCCCCAGCATTTT

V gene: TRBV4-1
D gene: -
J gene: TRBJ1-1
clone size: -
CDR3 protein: CASSQEDRITEAFF
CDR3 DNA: TGCGCCAGCAGCCAAGAAGACAGGATCACTGAAGCTTTCTTT

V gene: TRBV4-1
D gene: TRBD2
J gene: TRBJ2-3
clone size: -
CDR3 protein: CASSQVKAGAGPDTQYF
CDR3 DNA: TGCGCCAGCAGCCAAGTAAAAGCGGGGGCTGGGCCAGATACGCAGTATTTT

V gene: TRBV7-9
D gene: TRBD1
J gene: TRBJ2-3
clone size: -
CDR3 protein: CASSLAGLTGTTDTQYF
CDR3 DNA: TGTGCCAGCAGCTTAGCGGGGTTGACAGGGACCACAGATACGCAGTATTTT

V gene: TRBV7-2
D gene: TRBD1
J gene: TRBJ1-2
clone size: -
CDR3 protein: CASSLGGQAYGYTF
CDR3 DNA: TGTGCCAGCAGCTTAGGGGGACAGGCCTATGGCTACACCTTC

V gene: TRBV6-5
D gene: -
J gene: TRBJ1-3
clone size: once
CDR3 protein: CASKVGEAGNTIYF
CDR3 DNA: TGTGCCAGCAAGGTTGGGGAGGCTGGAAACACCATATATTTT

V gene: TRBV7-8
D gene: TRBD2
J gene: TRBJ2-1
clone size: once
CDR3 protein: CASSLMTSGGYSSEQFF
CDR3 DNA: TGTGCCAGCAGCTTAATGACTAGCGGGGGCTATTCGAGTGAGCAGTTCTTC

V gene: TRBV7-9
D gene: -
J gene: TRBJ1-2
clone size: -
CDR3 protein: CASSVGYGYTF
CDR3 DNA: TGTGCCAGCAGCGTCGGGTATGGCTACACCTTC

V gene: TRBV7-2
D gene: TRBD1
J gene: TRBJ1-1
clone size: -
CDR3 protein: CASSLTGRGAFF
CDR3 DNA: TGTGCCAGCAGCTTGACAGGGAGAGGAGCTTTCTTT

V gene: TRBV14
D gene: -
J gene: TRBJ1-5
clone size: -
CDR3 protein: CASSQEFSESNQPQHF
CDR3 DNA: TGTGCCAGCAGCCAAGAATTTTCTGAGAGCAATCAGCCCCAGCATTTT

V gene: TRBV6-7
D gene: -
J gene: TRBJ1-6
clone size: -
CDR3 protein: CASSCIPERGNSPLHF
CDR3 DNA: TGTGCCAGCAGTTGCATTCCGGAACGAGGCAATTCACCCCTCCACTTT

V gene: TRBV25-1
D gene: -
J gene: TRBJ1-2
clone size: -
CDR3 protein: CASSPGGYGYTF
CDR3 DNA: TGTGCCAGCAGTCCGGGGGGCTATGGCTACACCTTC

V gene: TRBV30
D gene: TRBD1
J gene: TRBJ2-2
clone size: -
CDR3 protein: CASPGQGNTGELFF
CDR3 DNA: TGTGCCTCCCCGGGACAGGGTAACACCGGGGAGCTGTTTTTT

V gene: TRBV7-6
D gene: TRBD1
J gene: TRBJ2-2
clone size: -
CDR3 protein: CASSLGGQAGTGELFF
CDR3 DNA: TGTGCCAGCAGCTTAGGGGGACAGGCGGGCACCGGGGAGCTGTTTTTT

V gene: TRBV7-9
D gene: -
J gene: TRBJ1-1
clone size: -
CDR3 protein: CASSPIEGEYAEAFF
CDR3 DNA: TGTGCCAGCAGCCCTATCGAGGGAGAATACGCTGAAGCTTTCTTT

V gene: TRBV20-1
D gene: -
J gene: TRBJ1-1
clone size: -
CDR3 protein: CSAQDREAFF
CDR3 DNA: TGCAGTGCACAAGACAGGGAAGCTTTCTTT

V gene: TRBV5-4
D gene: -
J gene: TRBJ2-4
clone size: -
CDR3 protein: CASSLAGGLSWRDIQYF
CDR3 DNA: TGTGCCAGCAGCTTGGCCGGGGGTCTCTCCTGGAGGGACATTCAGTACTTC

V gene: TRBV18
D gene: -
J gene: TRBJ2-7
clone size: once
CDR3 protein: CASSPSSSYEQYF
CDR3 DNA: TGTGCCAGCTCACCCTCTAGCTCCTACGAGCAGTACTTC

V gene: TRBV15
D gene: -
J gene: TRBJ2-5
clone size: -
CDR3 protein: CATSRDRPAAQYF
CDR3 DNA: TGTGCCACCAGCAGAGATAGACCCGCGGCCCAGTACTTC

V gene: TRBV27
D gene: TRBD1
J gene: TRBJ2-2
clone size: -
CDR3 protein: CASSSQGALGTGELFF
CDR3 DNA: TGTGCCAGCAGTTCACAGGGGGCGCTTGGCACCGGGGAGCTGTTTTTT

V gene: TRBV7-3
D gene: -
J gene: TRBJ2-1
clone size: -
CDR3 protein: CASSFDWNDEQFF
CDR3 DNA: TGTGCCAGCAGCTTCGACTGGAACGATGAGCAGTTCTTC

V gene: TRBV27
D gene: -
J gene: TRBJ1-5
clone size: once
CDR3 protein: CASSFTVRASWGNQPQHF
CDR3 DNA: TGTGCCAGCAGTTTTACGGTGCGAGCGTCGTGGGGCAATCAGCCCCAGCATTTT

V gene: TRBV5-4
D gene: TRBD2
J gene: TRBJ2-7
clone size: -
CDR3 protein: CASSYGSGSGGYEQYF
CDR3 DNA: TGTGCCAGCAGCTATGGAAGTGGTTCGGGGGGCTACGAGCAGTACTTC

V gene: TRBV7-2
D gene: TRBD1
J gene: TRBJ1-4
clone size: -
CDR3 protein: CASSFDRGEYEKLFF
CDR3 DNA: TGTGCCAGCAGCTTCGACAGGGGGGAGTATGAAAAACTGTTTTTT

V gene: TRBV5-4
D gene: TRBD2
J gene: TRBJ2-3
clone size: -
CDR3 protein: CASSLRLAGGQDTQYF
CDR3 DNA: TGTGCCAGCAGCTTGCGACTAGCGGGGGGGCAAGATACGCAGTATTTT

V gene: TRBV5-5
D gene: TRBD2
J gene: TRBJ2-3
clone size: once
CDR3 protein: CASTLRGAGGPQYF
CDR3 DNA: TGTGCCAGCACCCTGCGGGGGGCTGGCGGTCCGCAGTATTTT

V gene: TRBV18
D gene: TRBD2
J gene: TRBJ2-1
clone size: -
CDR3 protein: CASSPLGLAGASPAEQFF
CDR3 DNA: TGTGCCAGCTCACCGCTGGGACTAGCGGGGGCCTCGCCCGCAGAGCAGTTCTTC

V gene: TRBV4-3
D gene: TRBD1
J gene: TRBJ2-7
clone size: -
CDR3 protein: CASSQLRTGEGSPYEQYF
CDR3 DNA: TGCGCCAGCAGCCAACTTCGGACAGGGGAGGGAAGCCCCTACGAGCAGTACTTC

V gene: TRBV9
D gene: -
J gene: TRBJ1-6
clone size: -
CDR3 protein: CASGSLSSPLHF
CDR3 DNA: TGTGCCAGCGGCTCCCTCAGTTCACCCCTCCACTTT

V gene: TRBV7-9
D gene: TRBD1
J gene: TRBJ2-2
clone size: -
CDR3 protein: CASSWTGFTGELFF
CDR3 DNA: TGTGCCAGCAGCTGGACAGGTTTTACCGGGGAGCTGTTTTTT

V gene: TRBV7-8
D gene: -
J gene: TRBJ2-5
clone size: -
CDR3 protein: CASSPTAGETQYF
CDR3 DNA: TGTGCCAGCAGCCCTACGGCAGGGGAGACCCAGTACTTC

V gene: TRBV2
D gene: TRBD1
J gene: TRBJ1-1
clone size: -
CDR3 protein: CASDSSGTDMNTEAFF
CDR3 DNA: TGTGCCAGCGATTCCTCCGGGACAGATATGAACACTGAAGCTTTCTTT

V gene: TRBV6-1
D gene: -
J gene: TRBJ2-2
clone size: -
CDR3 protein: CASPGMNTGELFF
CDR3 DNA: TGTGCCAGCCCCGGTATGAACACCGGGGAGCTGTTTTTT

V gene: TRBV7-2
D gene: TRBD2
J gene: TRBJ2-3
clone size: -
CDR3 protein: CASSFGRGGAGTDTQYF
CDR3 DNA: TGTGCCAGCAGCTTCGGCCGCGGGGGGGCTGGCACAGATACGCAGTATTTT

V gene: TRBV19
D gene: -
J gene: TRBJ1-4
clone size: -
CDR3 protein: CASSLRNGRGEKLFF
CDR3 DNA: TGTGCCAGTAGTCTTCGAAACGGAAGGGGTGAAAAACTGTTTTTT

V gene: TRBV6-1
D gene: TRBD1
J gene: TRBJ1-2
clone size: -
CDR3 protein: CASRAGTGNSGYTF
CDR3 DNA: TGTGCCAGCAGGGCGGGGACAGGGAACTCTGGCTACACCTTC

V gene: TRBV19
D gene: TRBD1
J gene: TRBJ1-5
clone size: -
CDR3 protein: CASSISVGQGNQPQHF
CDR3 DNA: TGTGCCAGTAGTATATCAGTAGGACAGGGCAATCAGCCCCAGCATTTT

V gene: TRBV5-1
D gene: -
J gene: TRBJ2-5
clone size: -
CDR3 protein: CASSLAGFRETQYF
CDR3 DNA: TGCGCCAGCAGCTTGGCAGGGTTTCGGGAGACCCAGTACTTC

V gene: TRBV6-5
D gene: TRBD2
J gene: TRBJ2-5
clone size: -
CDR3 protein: CASAQLAGYQETQYF
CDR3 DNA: TGTGCCAGCGCCCAACTAGCGGGATATCAAGAGACCCAGTACTTC

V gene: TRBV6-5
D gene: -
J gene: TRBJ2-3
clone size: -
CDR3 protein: CASSQRDLGTQYF
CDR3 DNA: TGTGCCAGCAGTCAGCGAGATCTTGGTACGCAGTATTTT

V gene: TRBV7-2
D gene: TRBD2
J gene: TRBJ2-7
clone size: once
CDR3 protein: CASSPLAVYEQYF
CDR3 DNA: TGTGCCAGCAGCCCACTAGCGGTCTACGAGCAGTACTTC